The 17 T cell receptor beta chains presented below share a single source sample, sequenced in a study of cytomegalovirus exposure and HLA in healthy donors. The PCR made use of 60 Vbeta and 13 Jbeta primers. Generated by immunoSEQ multiplex PCR, the TCRdb table keeps only in-frame clones and is missing some. The table records roughly 100,000 clones, under 80% of them present only once. The sample comprised PBMCs. The origin of the receptors is a man between 40 and 49 years old in good health and CMV-seronegative.

The table lists this clone with a few counts. The chain has TRBV5-4 and TRBJ2-6; D gene uncertain. This CDR3 has 15 amino acids. V was shortened by 5 bases and J by 4 bases, with 13 bases between the two germline ends. Germline-derived CDR1 and CDR2 are SGHNT and YYREEE (reference sequence). In DNA form, the CDR3 reads TGTGCCAGCAGGAGGATTACTGGGGGGGCCAACGTCCTGACTTTC. Translating it yields CASRRITGGANVLTF.

This clone was counted a few times. The chain joins TRBV5-1 to TRBJ1-1; possibly TRBD1 for D (5 bases). Germline CDR1 and CDR2: SGHRS and YFSETQ. V was trimmed by 3 bases and J by 4 bases, leaving 16 bases between them. This CDR3 region has 15 residues. For the CDR3, the DNA is TGCGCCAGCAGCTCTGGACATTTTGATGGCACTGAAGCTTTCTTT. This translates into CASSSGHFDGTEAFF.

This chain links TRBV6-6 with TRBJ2-1; 14 positions match TRBD2. The CDR3 contains 13 residues. Germline CDR1 and CDR2: MNHNY and SVGAGI (reference sequence). With 7 bases clipped from V and 13 bases from J, the junction kept 6 bases outside the gene matches. CDR3 sequence: CASTRTSGGTQFF. For the CDR3, the DNA is TGTGCCAGCACACGGACTAGCGGGGGGACCCAGTTCTTC.

The CDR3 coding sequence is TGTGCCAGCAGTGAAGCGGGGACAGGGGATGAAAAACTGTTTTTT. Translation gives CASSEAGTGDEKLFF. The chain employs TRBV2 and TRBJ1-4, with TRBD1 matching 10 bases. The V segment lost 0 bases and the J segment 6 bases; nucleotides outside the gene matches: 1. The CDR3 is 15 amino acids. CDR1 and CDR2 from the germline V gene are SNHLY and FYNNEI. The full variable domain, its missing parts supplied by reference TRBV2 and TRBJ1-4, is EPEVTQTPSHQVTQMGQEVILRCVPISNHLYFYWYRQILGQKVEFLVSFYNNEISEKSEIFDDQFSVERPDGSNFTLKIRSTKLEDSAMYFCASSEAGTGDEKLFFGSGTQLSVL.

The gene calls are TRBV6-5 and TRBJ1-2, with 9 bases aligning to TRBD1. V trimming: 0 bases; J trimming: 6 bases; junction bases outside the gene matches: 5. The germline CDR1 and CDR2 sequences are MNHEY and SVGAGI. The CDR3 contains 15 residues. This CDR3 reads CASSYSGTGWNGYTF. The CDR3 nucleotides read TGTGCCAGCAGTTACTCTGGGACAGGGTGGAATGGCTACACCTTC.

The chain recombines TRBV6-5 with TRBJ2-2; 7 bases line up with TRBD2. The CDR3 sequence is 15 residues long. CDR1 MNHEY and CDR2 SVGAGI come from the germline V gene. V lost 5 bases and J lost 7; bases outside the gene matches: 10. The CDR3 nucleotides read TGTGCCAGCAGTAGAGGGACTACCTCTTTCGGGGAGCTGTTTTTT. This codes for CASSRGTTSFGELFF.

The chain couples TRBV11-2 to TRBJ2-2; D is possibly TRBD1 (7 bases). V lost 3 bases, J lost 3 bases, and 8 bases lay in between. There are 14 residues in the CDR3. Germline V CDR1 and CDR2: SGHAT, FQNNGV. CDR3 amino acids: CASSFRGDTGELFF. In DNA, the CDR3 is TGTGCCAGCAGCTTCAGGGGGGACACCGGGGAGCTGTTTTTT.

CDR3 DNA sequence: TGCGCCAGCAGTCTTGGACAGGGCGCCGGGGAGCTGTTTTTT. It translates to CASSLGQGAGELFF. V usage is TRBV5-1 and J usage is TRBJ2-2; 8 positions match TRBD1. The CDR3 is 14 amino acids. J lost 6 bases, V lost 5 bases, and 6 bases had no gene match. Germline V gene sequence: CDR1 SGHRS, CDR2 YFSETQ. Full variable domain (missing parts from reference TRBV5-1 and TRBJ2-2): KAGVTQTPRYLIKTRGQQVTLSCSPISGHRSVSWYQQTPGQGLQFLFEYFSETQRNKGNFPGRFSGRQFSNSRSEMNVSTLELGDSALYLCASSLGQGAGELFFGEGSRLTVL.

The CDR3 loop is CASSQDRGLSQPQHF. The CDR3 DNA is TGTGCCAGCAGCCAAGACAGGGGGCTAAGTCAGCCCCAGCATTTT. The J gene is TRBJ1-5, the V gene TRBV4-2; TRBD1 matches at 8 bases. Germline V gene lookup returns CDR1 LGHNA and CDR2 YNFKEQ. This CDR3 spans 15 amino acids. V lost 0 bases to trimming and J lost 6 bases; unmatched junction nucleotides: 4.

The rearrangement joins TRBV28 to TRBJ1-5; unclear D gene. The germline V and J ends were trimmed by 4 bases and 4 bases, with 5 bases remaining between them. The CDR3 sequence is 12 residues long. Germline-derived CDR1 and CDR2 are MDHEN and SYDVKM. The CDR3 loop is CASSSVNQPQHF. For the CDR3, the DNA is TGTGCCAGCAGTTCCGTGAATCAGCCCCAGCATTTT.

V usage is TRBV5-1 and J usage is TRBJ1-2; D not resolved. The ends were cut back, 4 bases at V and 2 bases at J, with 12 bases in the middle. The CDR3 length is 14 residues. Germline V gives CDR1 SGHRS, CDR2 YFSETQ. This chain's CDR3 is CASSPQDPNYGYTF. CDR3 nucleotides: TGCGCCAGCAGCCCCCAGGATCCGAACTATGGCTACACCTTC.

The chain recombines TRBV6-5 with TRBJ1-4, with D maybe TRBD1 (6 bases). Trimming shortened V by 2 bases and J by 8 bases, and 12 bases separated the two germline ends. This CDR3 is built from 14 residues. Per the germline V gene, CDR1 is MNHEY and CDR2 is SVGAGI. For the CDR3, the DNA is TGTGCCAGCAGTTACCACAGGGTGGGCGAAAAACTGTTTTTT. This codes for CASSYHRVGEKLFF.

This clone is labeled as medium-sized. The V gene is TRBV19, the J gene TRBJ2-7; D gene ambiguous. The V gene's germline CDR1 is LNHDA and CDR2 SQIVND (reference sequence). The CDR3 spans 13 residues. V was pared by 5 bases and J by 3 bases, with 11 bases between. CDR3 nucleotides: TGTGCCAGTAGTGTTCAGGTTGGCTACGAGCAGTACGTC. Translation: CASSVQVGYEQYV.

The V and J genes are TRBV6-5 and TRBJ2-3; the D gene is possibly TRBD2 (5 bases). Trimming took 6 bases from V and 4 from J, leaving 11 bases between them. The CDR3 covers 13 residues. Germline V gene sequence: CDR1 MNHEY, CDR2 SVGAGI. The CDR3 DNA reads TGTGCCAGCAGGCTTGCCGGGGCAGATACGCAGTATTTT. Translated: CASRLAGADTQYF.

As to this clone: The junction differs from germline at one of its ends, possibly a read error. V is TRBV4-1 and J is TRBJ1-3; possibly TRBD1 for D (5 bases). From germline, CDR1 is MGHRA and CDR2 YSYEKL. CDR3 length: 14 residues. In DNA, the CDR3 is TGCGCCAGCAGCCGACAGAGCTCTGGAAACGCCATATATTTT. It codes for CASSRQSSGNAIYF.

This clone was counted a single time. The V gene is TRBV6-5, the J gene TRBJ2-5, with 9 bases that match TRBD1. The CDR3 is 14 residues long. Losses at the gene ends were 2 bases for V and 5 bases for J; bases not matched to a gene: 3. Germline V CDR1 and CDR2: MNHEY, SVGAGI. This chain's CDR3 is CASSYGTGSETQYF. The CDR3 DNA sequence: TGTGCCAGCAGTTACGGGACAGGGTCGGAGACCCAGTACTTC.

The chain recombines TRBV6-1 with TRBJ2-1, with 11 bases fitting TRBD2. V lost 5 bases to trimming and J lost 2 bases; unmatched junction nucleotides: 2. The CDR3 loop spans 15 amino acids. Germline-derived CDR1 and CDR2 are MNHNS and SASEGT. This chain's CDR3 is CASSQTSGTYNEQFF. DNA of the CDR3: TGTGCCAGCAGTCAGACTAGCGGGACCTACAATGAGCAGTTCTTC.